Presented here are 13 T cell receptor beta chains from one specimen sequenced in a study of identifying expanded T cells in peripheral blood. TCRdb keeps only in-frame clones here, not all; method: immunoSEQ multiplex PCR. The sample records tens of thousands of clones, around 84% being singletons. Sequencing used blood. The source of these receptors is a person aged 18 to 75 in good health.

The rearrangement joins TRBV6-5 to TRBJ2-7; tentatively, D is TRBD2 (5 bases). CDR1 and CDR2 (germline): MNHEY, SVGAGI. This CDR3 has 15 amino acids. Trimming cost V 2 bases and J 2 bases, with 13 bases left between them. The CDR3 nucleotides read TGTGCCAGCAGTTACGGGATAGCGCCCGCCTACGAGCAGTACTTC. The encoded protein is CASSYGIAPAYEQYF.

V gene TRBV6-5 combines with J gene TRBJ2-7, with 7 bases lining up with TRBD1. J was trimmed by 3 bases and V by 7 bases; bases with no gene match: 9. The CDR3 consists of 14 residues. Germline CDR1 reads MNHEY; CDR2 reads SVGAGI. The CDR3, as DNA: TGTGCCAGCAAGCCTCGGGACAGAGACTACGAGCAGTACTTC. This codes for CASKPRDRDYEQYF.

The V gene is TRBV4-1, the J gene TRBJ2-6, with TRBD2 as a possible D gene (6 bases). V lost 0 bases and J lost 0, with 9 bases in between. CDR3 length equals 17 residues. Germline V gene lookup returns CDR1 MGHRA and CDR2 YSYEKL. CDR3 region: CASSQDWEVSGANVLTF. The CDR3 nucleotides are TGCGCCAGCAGCCAAGATTGGGAGGTCTCTGGGGCCAACGTCCTGACTTTC.

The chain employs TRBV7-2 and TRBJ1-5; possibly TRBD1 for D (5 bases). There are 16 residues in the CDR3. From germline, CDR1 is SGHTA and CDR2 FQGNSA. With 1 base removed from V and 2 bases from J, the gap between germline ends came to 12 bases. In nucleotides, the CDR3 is TGTGCCAGCAGCTTAGTGGGGGGATCGGGCAATCAGCCCCAGCATTTT. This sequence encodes CASSLVGGSGNQPQHF.

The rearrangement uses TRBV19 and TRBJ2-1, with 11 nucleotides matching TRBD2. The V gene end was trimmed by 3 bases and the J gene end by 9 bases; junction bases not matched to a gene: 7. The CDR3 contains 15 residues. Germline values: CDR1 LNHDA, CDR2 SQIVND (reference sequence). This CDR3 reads CASSILAGGEGEQFF. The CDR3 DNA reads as TGTGCCAGTAGTATTCTAGCGGGAGGAGAGGGTGAGCAGTTCTTC. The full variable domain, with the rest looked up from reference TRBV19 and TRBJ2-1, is DGGITQSPKYLFRKEGQNVTLSCEQNLNHDAMYWYRQDPGQGLRLIYYSQIVNDFQKGDIAEGYSVSREKKESFPLTVTSAQKNPTAFYLCASSILAGGEGEQFFGPGTRLTVL.

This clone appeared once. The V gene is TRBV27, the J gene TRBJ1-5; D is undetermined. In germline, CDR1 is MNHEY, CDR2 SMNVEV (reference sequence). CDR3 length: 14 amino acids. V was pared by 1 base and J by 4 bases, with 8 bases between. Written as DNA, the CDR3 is TGTGCCAGCAGTTTATTTGAAGGGAATCAGCCCCAGCATTTT. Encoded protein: CASSLFEGNQPQHF.

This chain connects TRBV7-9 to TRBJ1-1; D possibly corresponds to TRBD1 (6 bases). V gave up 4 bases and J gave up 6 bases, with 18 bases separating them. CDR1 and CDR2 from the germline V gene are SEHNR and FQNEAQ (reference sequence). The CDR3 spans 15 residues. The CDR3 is CASSSGGGGLPEAFF. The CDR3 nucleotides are TGTGCCAGCAGCTCTGGGGGCGGGGGGCTCCCTGAAGCTTTCTTT. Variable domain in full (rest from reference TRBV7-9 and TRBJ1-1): DTGVSQNPRHKITKRGQNVTFRCDPISEHNRLYWYRQTLGQGPEFLTYFQNEAQLEKSRLLSDRFSAERPKGSFSTLEIQRTEQGDSAMYLCASSSGGGGLPEAFFGQGTRLTVV.

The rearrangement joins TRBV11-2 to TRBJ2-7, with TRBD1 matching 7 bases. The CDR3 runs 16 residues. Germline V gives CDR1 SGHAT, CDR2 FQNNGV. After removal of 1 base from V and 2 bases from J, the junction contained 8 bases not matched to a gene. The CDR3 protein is CASSLVKGANAYEQYF. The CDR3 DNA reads TGTGCCAGCAGCTTAGTAAAGGGGGCCAACGCCTACGAGCAGTACTTC.

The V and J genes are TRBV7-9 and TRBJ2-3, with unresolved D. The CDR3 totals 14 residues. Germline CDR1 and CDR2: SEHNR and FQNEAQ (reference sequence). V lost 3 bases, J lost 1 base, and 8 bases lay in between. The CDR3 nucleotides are TGTGCCAGCAGCTTCCCTGGGGGCACAGATACGCAGTATTTT. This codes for CASSFPGGTDTQYF.

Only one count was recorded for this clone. CDR3 nucleotide sequence: TGTGCCAGCAGCGGGGGAGCGGGAGGGGGAAGCTACAATGAGCAGTTCTTC. Translating gives CASSGGAGGGSYNEQFF. The chain uses TRBV11-3 and TRBJ2-1; TRBD2 aligns across 10 bases. The trim removed 5 bases at V and 3 bases at J, leaving 10 bases unmatched. CDR1 is SGHNT and CDR2 is YENEEA in the germline V gene. CDR3 size: 17 residues.

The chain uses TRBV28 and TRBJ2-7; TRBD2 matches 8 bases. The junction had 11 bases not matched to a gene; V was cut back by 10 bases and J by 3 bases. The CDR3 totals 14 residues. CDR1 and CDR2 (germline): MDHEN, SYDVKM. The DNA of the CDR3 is TGTGCCAAAGTGCGGGTAGCGGGGCTCTACGAGCAGTACTTC. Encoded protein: CAKVRVAGLYEQYF. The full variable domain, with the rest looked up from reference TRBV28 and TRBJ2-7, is DVKVTQSSRYLVKRTGEKVFLECVQDMDHENMFWYRQDPGLGLRLIYFSYDVKMKEKGDIPEGYSVSREKKERFSLILESASTNQTSMYLCAKVRVAGLYEQYFGPGTRLTVT.

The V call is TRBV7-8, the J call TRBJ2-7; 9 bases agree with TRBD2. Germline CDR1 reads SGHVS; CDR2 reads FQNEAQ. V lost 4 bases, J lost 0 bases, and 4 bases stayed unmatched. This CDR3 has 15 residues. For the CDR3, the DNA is TGTGCCAGCAGCTCCAAGACTAGCGGCTCCTACGAGCAGTACTTC. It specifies CASSSKTSGSYEQYF.

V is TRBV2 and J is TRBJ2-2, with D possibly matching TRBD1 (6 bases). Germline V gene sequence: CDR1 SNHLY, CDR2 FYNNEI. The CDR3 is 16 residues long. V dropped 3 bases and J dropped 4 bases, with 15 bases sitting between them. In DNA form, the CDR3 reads TGTGCCAGCAGTGACGAGAGGGGGTCGGGCACCGGGGAGCTGTTTTTT. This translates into CASSDERGSGTGELFF.